Included here is one T cell receptor (beta chain) sequence, with context. The entry originates in a study of blood T cell repertoires in COVID-19. Background on the study: PBMCs, B-cell-depleted T cells, or T cells provided the cDNA or gDNA that made up the material.

In the authors' workflow: Using reference gene primer amplification, nucleated cell counts were estimated. TCRdb's copy holds only in-frame clones and misses some; the assay was immunoSEQ multiplex PCR. D and trimming were read from the DNA, whereas the V and J calls and clone size are those reported in that table. The sample yields roughly 90,000 clones, roughly nine tenths seen once. Trimming cost V 4 bases and J 3 bases; bases outside gene matches: 3. The germline CDR1 and CDR2 sequences are MNHEY and SVGAGI. CDR3 length equals 15 residues. The chain joins TRBV6-5 to TRBJ1-4; 9 bases are shared with TRBD1. Sequencing was performed on peripheral blood. This TCR was sampled from a man aged 50 to 59 with acute or convalescent COVID-19. The CDR3, as DNA: TGTGCCAGCAGTTCCGACAGGGGGGCTAATGAAAAACTGTTTTTT. Translation gives CASSSDRGANEKLFF.